The 17 T cell receptor beta chains presented below share a single source sample, sequenced in a study of T cell changes during pregnancy in multiple sclerosis. Sequencing was performed with immunoSEQ multiplex PCR; in TCRdb, only in-frame clones are kept and a portion is missing. The table includes 40,000 to 60,000 clones, 80% to 95% detected once. The material sequenced was CD4+ T cells from peripheral blood mononuclear cells, taken in the third trimester of pregnancy. These receptors were taken from a female donor with multiple sclerosis, enrolled in a pregnancy study.

This clone has just one count. The chain has TRBV30 and TRBJ1-4; D is uncertain. The CDR3 totals 12 residues. The V end lost 0 bases, the J end lost 13 bases, and 12 bases lay between the germline ends. CDR1 and CDR2 (germline): GTSNPN, SVGIG (reference sequence). CDR3 coding DNA: TGTGCCTGGAGTGTAGCGGCGGCCGCACTGTTTTTT. Amino acids: CAWSVAAAALFF.

The rearrangement joins TRBV7-3 to TRBJ2-3; 13 bases line up with TRBD2. V lost 5 bases to trimming and J lost 6 bases; unmatched junction nucleotides: 11. Germline V gene sequence: CDR1 SGHTA, CDR2 FQGTGA. The CDR3 spans 17 residues. The CDR3 is CASSQAQQGLAGDTQYF. The CDR3 region has the DNA TGTGCCAGCAGCCAAGCCCAACAGGGACTAGCGGGGGATACGCAGTATTTT.

The rearrangement uses TRBV6-1 and TRBJ1-2; 9 nucleotides line up with TRBD1. Germline-derived CDR1 and CDR2 are MNHNS and SASEGT. The CDR3 has 13 amino acids. Trimming at V came to 2 bases and at J to 8 bases, leaving 3 bases not matched to a gene. The CDR3 DNA reads as TGTGCCAGCAGTGAAAGACAGGGGGGCGGCTACACCTTC. Translation: CASSERQGGGYTF.

V is TRBV6-4 and J is TRBJ1-1; 8 positions match TRBD1. The CDR3 spans 11 residues. The germline gives CDR1 MRHNA, CDR2 SNTAGT. Germline trimming cut 6 bases from V and 7 bases from J; bases unmatched to any gene: 1. The CDR3 is CASSDRGEAFF. CDR3 nucleotide sequence: TGTGCCAGCAGCGACAGGGGTGAAGCTTTCTTT.

This chain uses TRBV5-5 with TRBJ2-7, with 11 positions matching TRBD1. V dropped 3 bases and J dropped 1; count of bases not matched to a gene: 3. Germline-derived CDR1 and CDR2 are SGHKS and YYEKEE (reference sequence). The CDR3 is 15 amino acids. This CDR3 is CASSWGQGVSYEQYF. The CDR3 nucleotides are TGTGCCAGCAGCTGGGGACAGGGGGTTTCCTACGAGCAGTACTTC.

This chain connects TRBV5-1 to TRBJ1-1; D gene unclear. Germline V CDR1 and CDR2: SGHRS, YFSETQ. CDR3 length equals 13 residues. V dropped 1 base and J dropped 4 bases, with 8 bases sitting between them. CDR3 bases: TGCGCCAGCAGCTTGCGGGTATCCACTGAAGCTTTCTTT. This codes for CASSLRVSTEAFF.

V usage is TRBV6-6 and J usage is TRBJ1-2; 9 bases line up with TRBD1. With V trimmed by 10 bases and J by 6 bases, 15 bases remained unmatched. Looked up from germline, CDR1 is MNHNY and CDR2 is SVGAGI (reference sequence). This CDR3 contains 15 residues. In DNA, the CDR3 is TGTGCCACCGAGCCCCGGGACAGGGAATACCATGGCTACACCTTC. Protein sequence: CATEPRDREYHGYTF.

This clone was observed a few times. The chain has TRBV30 and TRBJ1-6, with D possibly being TRBD1 (5 bases). The ends were cut back, 0 bases at V and 6 bases at J, with 12 bases in the middle. CDR1 is GTSNPN and CDR2 is SVGIG in the germline V gene (reference sequence). CDR3 length: 15 residues. CDR3 amino acids: CAWSVRRGGNSPLHF. The CDR3 region has the DNA TGTGCCTGGAGTGTACGGAGGGGCGGTAATTCACCCCTCCACTTT.

The chain's CDR3 is CASSQRPGGADTQYF. The DNA of the CDR3 is TGTGCCAGCAGCCAGAGGCCCGGTGGCGCAGATACGCAGTATTTT. This chain connects TRBV7-9 to TRBJ2-3; D remains unclear. Germline V gives CDR1 SEHNR, CDR2 FQNEAQ (reference sequence). Trimming removed 5 bases at V and 4 bases at J, with 16 bases between. The CDR3 has 15 amino acids.

The CDR3 DNA reads as TGTGCCAGCAACGTTCAGGGGGCCACAGATACGCAGTATTTT. Protein sequence: CASNVQGATDTQYF. J is TRBJ2-3 and V is TRBV2, with 8 bases lining up with TRBD1. V trimming: 7 bases; J trimming: 2 bases; junction bases outside the gene matches: 5. Germline CDR1 SNHLY, CDR2 FYNNEI. The CDR3 loop spans 14 amino acids.

This chain connects TRBV5-5 to TRBJ1-2; tentatively, D is TRBD1 (6 bases). The germline gives CDR1 SGHKS, CDR2 YYEKEE (reference sequence). The CDR3 covers 13 residues. V was cut by 4 bases and J by 1 base, with 8 bases left in between. CDR3 nucleotide sequence: TGTGCCAGCAGCCTGGGACATAACTATGGCTACACCTTC. Translating it yields CASSLGHNYGYTF.

The chain links TRBV5-1 to TRBJ2-1; 9 positions agree with TRBD2. This CDR3 has 17 amino acids. Germline CDR1 and CDR2: SGHRS and YFSETQ. Trimming took 3 bases from V and 7 from J; bases not matched to a gene: 14. DNA for the CDR3: TGCGCCAGCAGCTGGGGGCTGCGGGGGGGCCCCGATAATGAGCAGTTCTTC. Encoded protein: CASSWGLRGGPDNEQFF.

The rearrangement links TRBV28 to TRBJ1-2; 10 bases match TRBD1. Germline lookup yields CDR1 MDHEN and CDR2 SYDVKM. J gave up 4 bases and V 8 bases, and 10 bases lay outside the gene matches. The CDR3 length is 15 residues. DNA of the CDR3: TGTGCCAGCGGGGGGACAGGGGCATCCCCCTATGGCTACACCTTC. Translated, it gives CASGGTGASPYGYTF.

This chain connects TRBV5-1 to TRBJ2-5, with D tentatively TRBD1 (6 bases). This CDR3 has 14 amino acids. V gave up 4 bases and J gave up 5 bases, with 15 bases separating them. Germline V gene data show CDR1 as SGHRS and CDR2 as YFSETQ. CDR3 protein: CASSIKTGIETQYF. CDR3 DNA: TGCGCCAGCAGCATAAAGACAGGTATCGAGACCCAGTACTTC. The full variable domain, its missing parts supplied by reference TRBV5-1 and TRBJ2-5, is KAGVTQTPRYLIKTRGQQVTLSCSPISGHRSVSWYQQTPGQGLQFLFEYFSETQRNKGNFPGRFSGRQFSNSRSEMNVSTLELGDSALYLCASSIKTGIETQYFGPGTRLLVL.

The chain combines TRBV5-6 with TRBJ1-4; 11 nucleotides match TRBD1. The CDR3 has 15 residues. The V segment lost 3 bases and the J segment 7 bases; nucleotides outside the gene matches: 5. Germline CDR1 is SGHDT and CDR2 is YYEEEE. Here the CDR3 reads CASSSTGTGGEKLFF. The CDR3 coding sequence is TGTGCCAGCAGCTCGACCGGGACAGGGGGTGAAAAACTGTTTTTT.

CDR3 coding DNA: TGCGCCAGCAGCCAAGTAGTCGGGGCTAGCGGGGGTCAGGGTGAGCAGTTCTTC. Its protein is CASSQVVGASGGQGEQFF. The gene calls are TRBV4-1 and TRBJ2-1; 10 nucleotides line up with TRBD2. Looked up from germline, CDR1 is MGHRA and CDR2 is YSYEKL. Trimming cost V 1 base and J 9 bases; bases outside gene matches: 15. This CDR3 has 18 amino acids.

The rearrangement uses TRBV10-1 and TRBJ2-1; 9 positions match TRBD2. The germline V gene has CDR1 WNHNN and CDR2 SYGVQD (reference sequence). The V segment lost 7 bases and the J segment 2 bases; nucleotides outside the gene matches: 3. CDR3 length: 14 residues. CDR3 in amino acids: CASNSGGPYNEQFF. CDR3 nucleotide sequence: TGCGCCAGCAATAGCGGGGGTCCCTACAATGAGCAGTTCTTC.